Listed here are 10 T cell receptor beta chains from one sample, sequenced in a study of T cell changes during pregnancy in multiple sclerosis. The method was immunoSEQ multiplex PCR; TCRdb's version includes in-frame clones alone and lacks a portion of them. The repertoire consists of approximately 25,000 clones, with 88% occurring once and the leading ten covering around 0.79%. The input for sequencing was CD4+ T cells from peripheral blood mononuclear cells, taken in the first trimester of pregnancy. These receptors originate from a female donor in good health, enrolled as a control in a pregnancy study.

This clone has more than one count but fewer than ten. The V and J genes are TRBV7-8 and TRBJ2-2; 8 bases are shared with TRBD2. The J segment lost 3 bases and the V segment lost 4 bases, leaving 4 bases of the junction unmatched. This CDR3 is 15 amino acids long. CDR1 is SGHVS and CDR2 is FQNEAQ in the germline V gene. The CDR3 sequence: CASSSVAGYTGELFF. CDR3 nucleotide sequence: TGTGCCAGCAGCTCGGTAGCGGGGTACACCGGGGAGCTGTTTTTT. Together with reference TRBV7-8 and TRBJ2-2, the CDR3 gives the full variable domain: GAGVSQSPRYKVAKRGQDVALRCDPISGHVSLFWYQQALGQGPEFLTYFQNEAQLDKSGLPSDRFFAERPEGSVSTLKIQRTQQEDSAVYLCASSSVAGYTGELFFGEGSRLTVL.

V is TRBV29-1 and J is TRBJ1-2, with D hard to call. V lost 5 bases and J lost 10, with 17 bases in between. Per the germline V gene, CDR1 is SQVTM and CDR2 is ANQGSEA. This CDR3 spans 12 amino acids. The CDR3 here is CSVTIAYGDYTF. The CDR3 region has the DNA TGCAGCGTTACGATAGCGTATGGGGACTACACCTTC.

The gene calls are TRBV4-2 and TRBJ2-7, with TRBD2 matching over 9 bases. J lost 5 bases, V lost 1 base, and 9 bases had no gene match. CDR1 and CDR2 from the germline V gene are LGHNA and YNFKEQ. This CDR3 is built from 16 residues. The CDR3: CASSQGLAGPPNEQYF. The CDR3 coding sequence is TGTGCCAGCAGCCAAGGTCTAGCGGGACCTCCTAACGAGCAGTACTTC.

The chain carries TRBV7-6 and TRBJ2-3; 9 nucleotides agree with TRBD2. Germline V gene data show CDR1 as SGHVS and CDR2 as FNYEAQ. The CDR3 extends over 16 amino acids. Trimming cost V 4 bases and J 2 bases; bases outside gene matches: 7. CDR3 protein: CASSSLAGRTTDTQYF. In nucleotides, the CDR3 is TGTGCCAGCAGCTCGCTAGCGGGACGTACCACAGATACGCAGTATTTT.

The CDR3 DNA follows: TGTGCCAGCAGTTACTCGAATGACTTCACAGATACGCAGTATTTT. As protein: CASSYSNDFTDTQYF. The rearrangement links TRBV6-5 to TRBJ2-3; no definite D call. The CDR3 extends over 15 amino acids. The germline gives CDR1 MNHEY, CDR2 SVGAGI. Deletions cut 0 bases from V and 2 bases from J, with 9 bases between.

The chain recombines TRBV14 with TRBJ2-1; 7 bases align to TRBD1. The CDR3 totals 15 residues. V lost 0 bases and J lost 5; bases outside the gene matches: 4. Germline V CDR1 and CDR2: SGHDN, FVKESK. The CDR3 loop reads CASSQDLGGDNEQFF. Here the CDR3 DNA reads TGTGCCAGCAGCCAAGATTTAGGGGGCGACAATGAGCAGTTCTTC.

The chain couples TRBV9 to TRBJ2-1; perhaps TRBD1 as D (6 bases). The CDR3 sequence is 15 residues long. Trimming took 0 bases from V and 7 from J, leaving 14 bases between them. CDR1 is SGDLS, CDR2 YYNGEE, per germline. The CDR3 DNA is TGTGCCAGCAGCGTAGTAGGGGACATGAGGAATGAGCAGTTCTTC. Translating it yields CASSVVGDMRNEQFF.

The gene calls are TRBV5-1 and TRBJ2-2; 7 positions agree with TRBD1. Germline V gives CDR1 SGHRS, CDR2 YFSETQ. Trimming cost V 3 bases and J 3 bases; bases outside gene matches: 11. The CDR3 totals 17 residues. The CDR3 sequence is CASSSTLRDRYTGELFF. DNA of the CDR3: TGCGCCAGCAGCTCCACCCTCCGGGACAGATACACCGGGGAGCTGTTTTTT.

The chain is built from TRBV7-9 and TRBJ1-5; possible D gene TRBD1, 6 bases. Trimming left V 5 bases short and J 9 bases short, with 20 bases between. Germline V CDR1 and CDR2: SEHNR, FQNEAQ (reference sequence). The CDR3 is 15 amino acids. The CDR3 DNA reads TGTGCCAGCAGCGTGGACAGTCCTCCCGTATGGCCCCAGCATTTT. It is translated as CASSVDSPPVWPQHF.

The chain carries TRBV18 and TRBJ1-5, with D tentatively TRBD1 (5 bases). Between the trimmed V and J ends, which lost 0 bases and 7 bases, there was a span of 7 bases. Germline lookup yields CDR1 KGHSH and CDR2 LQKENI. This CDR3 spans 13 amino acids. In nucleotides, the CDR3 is TGTGCCAGCTCACCACCCCGGGGGCAGCCCCAGCATTTT. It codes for CASSPPRGQPQHF.